The sequence of this T cell receptor (beta chain) was determined in a study of regulatory T cells in long-lasting Graves disease. About the research overall: It was over 5 years of antithyroid drugs, with positive TSH receptor antibodies, that meant persistent Graves' disease.

The CDR3 contains 15 residues. Trimming left V 3 bases short and J 2 bases short, with 10 bases between. The germline V gene has CDR1 SNHLY and CDR2 FYNNEI. As to time point: persistent/refractory GD, antithyroid drugs over 5 years with positive TRAb. From PBMCs, RNA was extracted and then used to make the TCR library. In building TCR beta libraries, iRepertoire HTBI primers were used together with Arm-PCR of CDR3 regions. Authors' data handling: Samples jointly harbored fewer than 70 TRBV and fewer than 15 TRBJ segments. From the multiplex PCR reads, TCRdb called clonotypes with MiXCR, one entry per CDR3 protein. These V and J calls rely on TCRdb rather than the paper's analysis. The profile shows about 660,000 distinct CDR3 sequences, 25% to 35% of them singletons.

The sequence came from a female donor with Graves disease. Sequencing was performed on peripheral blood mononuclear cells (PBMCs), taken when the disease was refractory, from a patient treated with antithyroid drugs. V and J are TRBV2 and TRBJ2-2; D may correspond to TRBD1 or TRBD2 (5 bases each). CDR3 in amino acids: CASSDRETNTGELFF. Written as DNA, the CDR3 is TGTGCCAGCAGTGACAGGGAGACTAACACCGGGGAGCTGTTTTTT.